A single sample gave rise to the 7 T cell receptor beta chains below, sequenced in a study of cytotoxic CD8 clonotypes in ibrutinib-treated CLL. Clones were sequenced by immunoSEQ multiplex PCR, and TCRdb holds only the in-frame ones, with some missing. The sample records some 200,000 clones, 55% to 85% being singletons. The material was PBMCs, obtained after 24 months of ibrutinib treatment. The receptors shown here come from a human donor with chronic lymphocytic leukemia.

The rearrangement links TRBV7-2 to TRBJ2-7; D is unresolved. V was pared by 0 bases and J by 0 bases, with 9 bases between. Germline CDR1 is SGHTA and CDR2 is FQGNSA. The CDR3 contains 15 residues. CDR3 coding DNA: TGTGCCAGCAGCTTAGCGGTCACGAGCTCCTACGAGCAGTACTTC. Protein product: CASSLAVTSSYEQYF.

The chain recombines TRBV6-5 with TRBJ2-3, with 7 bases aligning to TRBD2. With V trimmed by 4 bases and J by 5 bases, 12 bases remained unmatched. In germline, CDR1 is MNHEY, CDR2 SVGAGI. The CDR3 extends over 16 amino acids. CDR3 in amino acids: CASSWAGGSGEDTQYF. The CDR3, as DNA: TGTGCCAGCAGTTGGGCGGGCGGGAGTGGTGAAGATACGCAGTATTTT.

In regard to this clone: In the same sample, other DNA sequences code for this CDR3. This chain connects TRBV2 to TRBJ1-5; no clear D. Germline lookup yields CDR1 SNHLY and CDR2 FYNNEI. Trimming removed 5 bases at V and 5 bases at J, with 7 bases between. CDR3 length: 12 amino acids. In DNA form, the CDR3 reads TGTGCCAGCAGTTCAGGAGATCAGCCCCAGCATTTT. Encoded protein: CASSSGDQPQHF.

This clone has just one count. J is TRBJ2-1 and V is TRBV7-9; 13 bases match TRBD2. V was pared by 5 bases and J by 3 bases, with 4 bases of the junction left unmatched. CDR1 and CDR2 (germline): SEHNR, FQNEAQ (reference sequence). The CDR3 loop spans 16 amino acids. The CDR3: CASSAGLAGFYNEQFF. Here the CDR3 DNA reads TGTGCCAGCAGCGCGGGACTAGCGGGATTCTACAATGAGCAGTTCTTC.

In this sample, this clone turned up a few times. A junction end diverges from the germline sequence, so it may reflect a read error. The chain joins TRBV7-7 to TRBJ2-3, with 10 bases that match TRBD1. The CDR3 runs to 14 residues. Germline V CDR1 and CDR2: SSHAT, FNYEAQ (reference sequence). The CDR3 loop reads CASSPGQGTDTQYF. The CDR3 DNA reads TGTGCTAGCAGCCCGGGACAGGGGACAGATACGCAGTATTTT.

This chain joins TRBV7-3 and TRBJ2-3; TRBD1 matches 7 bases. This CDR3 is 13 amino acids long. V gave up 5 bases and J gave up 8 bases; unmatched junction bases: 7. Germline V gives CDR1 SGHTA, CDR2 FQGTGA. CDR3: CASSQSSGGTQYF. CDR3 nucleotide sequence: TGTGCCAGCAGCCAATCCTCAGGGGGTACGCAGTATTTT.

The chain's CDR3 is CASSVSGDRPHEQFF. DNA for the CDR3: TGTGCCAGCAGCGTTTCGGGGGACCGGCCTCATGAGCAGTTCTTC. This chain joins TRBV9 and TRBJ2-1, with a weak D call TRBD2 (6 bases). With 2 bases removed from V and 8 bases from J, the gap between germline ends came to 17 bases. CDR1 is SGDLS, CDR2 YYNGEE, per germline. The CDR3 runs 15 residues.